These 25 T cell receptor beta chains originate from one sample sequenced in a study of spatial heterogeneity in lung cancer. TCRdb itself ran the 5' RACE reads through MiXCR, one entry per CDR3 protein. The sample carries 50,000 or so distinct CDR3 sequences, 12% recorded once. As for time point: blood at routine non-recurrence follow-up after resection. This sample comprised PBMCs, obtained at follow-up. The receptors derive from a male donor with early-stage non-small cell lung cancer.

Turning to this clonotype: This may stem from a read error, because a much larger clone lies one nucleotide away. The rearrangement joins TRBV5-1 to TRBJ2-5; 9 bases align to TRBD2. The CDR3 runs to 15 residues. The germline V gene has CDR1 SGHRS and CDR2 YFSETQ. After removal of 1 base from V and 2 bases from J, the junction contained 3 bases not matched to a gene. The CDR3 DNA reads TGCGCCAGCAGCTTGTCGCTAGCGGGACAAGAGACCCAGTACTTC. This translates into CASSLSLAGQETQYF.

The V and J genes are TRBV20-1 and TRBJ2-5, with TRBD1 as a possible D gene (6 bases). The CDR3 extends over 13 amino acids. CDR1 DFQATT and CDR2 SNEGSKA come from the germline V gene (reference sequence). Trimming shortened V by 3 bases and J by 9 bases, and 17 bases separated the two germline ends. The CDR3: CSASRGQDGAQYF. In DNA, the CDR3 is TGCAGTGCTAGCAGGGGCCAGGACGGGGCCCAGTACTTC.

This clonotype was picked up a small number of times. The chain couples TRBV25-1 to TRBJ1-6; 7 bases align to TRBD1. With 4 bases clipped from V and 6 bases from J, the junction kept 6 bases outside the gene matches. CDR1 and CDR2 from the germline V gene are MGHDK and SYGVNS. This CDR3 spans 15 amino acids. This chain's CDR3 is CASSGTTGSNSPLHF. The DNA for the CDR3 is TGTGCCAGCAGTGGGACGACAGGGAGTAATTCACCCCTCCACTTT.

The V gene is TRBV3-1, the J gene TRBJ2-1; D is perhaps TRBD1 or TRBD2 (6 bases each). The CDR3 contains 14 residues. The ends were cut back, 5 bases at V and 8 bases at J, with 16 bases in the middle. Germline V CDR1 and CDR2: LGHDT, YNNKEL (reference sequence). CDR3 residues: CASSERGVKDEQFF. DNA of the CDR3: TGTGCCAGCAGCGAAAGGGGGGTAAAGGATGAGCAGTTCTTC.

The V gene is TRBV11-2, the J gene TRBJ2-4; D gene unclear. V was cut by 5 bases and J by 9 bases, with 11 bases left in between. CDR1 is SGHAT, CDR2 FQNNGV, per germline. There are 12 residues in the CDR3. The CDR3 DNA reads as TGTGCCAGCAGCCGCCCTCGGAGCATTCAGTACTTC. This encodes CASSRPRSIQYF.

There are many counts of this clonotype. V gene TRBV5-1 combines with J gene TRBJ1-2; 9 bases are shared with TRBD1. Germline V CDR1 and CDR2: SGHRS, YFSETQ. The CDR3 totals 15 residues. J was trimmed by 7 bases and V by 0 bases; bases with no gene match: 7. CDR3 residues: CASSLEGQGFSGYTF. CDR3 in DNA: TGCGCCAGCAGCTTGGAGGGACAGGGTTTCTCTGGCTACACCTTC.

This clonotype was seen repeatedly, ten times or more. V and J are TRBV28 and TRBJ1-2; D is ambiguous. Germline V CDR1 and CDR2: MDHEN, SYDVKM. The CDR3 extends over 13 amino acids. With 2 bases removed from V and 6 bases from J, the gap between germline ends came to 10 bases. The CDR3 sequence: CASSLVPVHGYTF. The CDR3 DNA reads TGTGCCAGCAGTTTAGTCCCTGTACATGGCTACACCTTC.

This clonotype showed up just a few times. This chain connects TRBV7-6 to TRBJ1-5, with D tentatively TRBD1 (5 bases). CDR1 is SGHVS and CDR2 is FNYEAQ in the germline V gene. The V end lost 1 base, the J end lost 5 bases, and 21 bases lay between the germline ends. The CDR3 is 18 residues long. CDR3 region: CASSLEAWRAQGYQPQHF. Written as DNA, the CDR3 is TGTGCCAGCAGCTTAGAGGCGTGGAGGGCCCAGGGCTATCAGCCCCAGCATTTT.

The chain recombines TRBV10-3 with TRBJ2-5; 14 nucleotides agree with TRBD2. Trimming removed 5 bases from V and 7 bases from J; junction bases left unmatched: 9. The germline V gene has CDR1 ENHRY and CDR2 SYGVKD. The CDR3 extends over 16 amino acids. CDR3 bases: TGTGCCATCAGTACGGGGGGACTAGCGGGAGTTGCGACCCAGTACTTC. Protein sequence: CAISTGGLAGVATQYF.

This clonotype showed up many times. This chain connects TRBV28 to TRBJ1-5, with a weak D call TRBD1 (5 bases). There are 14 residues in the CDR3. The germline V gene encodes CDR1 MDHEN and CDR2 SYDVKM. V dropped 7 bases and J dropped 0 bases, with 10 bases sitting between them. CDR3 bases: TGTGCCAGCAAAGGCGGGGGTAGCAATCAGCCCCAGCATTTT. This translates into CASKGGGSNQPQHF.

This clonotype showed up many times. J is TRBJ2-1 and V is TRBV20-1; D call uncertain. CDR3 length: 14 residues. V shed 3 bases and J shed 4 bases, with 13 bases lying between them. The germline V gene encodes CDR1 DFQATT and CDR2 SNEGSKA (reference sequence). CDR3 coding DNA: TGCAGTGCTAGGATCTCGACCGATTACAATGAGCAGTTCTTC. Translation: CSARISTDYNEQFF.

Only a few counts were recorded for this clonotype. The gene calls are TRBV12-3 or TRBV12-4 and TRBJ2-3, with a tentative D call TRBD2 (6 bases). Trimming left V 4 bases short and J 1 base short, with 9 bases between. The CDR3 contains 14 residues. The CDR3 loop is CASSSPSGTDTQYF. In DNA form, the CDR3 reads TGTGCCAGCAGTTCTCCTAGCGGCACAGATACGCAGTATTTT.

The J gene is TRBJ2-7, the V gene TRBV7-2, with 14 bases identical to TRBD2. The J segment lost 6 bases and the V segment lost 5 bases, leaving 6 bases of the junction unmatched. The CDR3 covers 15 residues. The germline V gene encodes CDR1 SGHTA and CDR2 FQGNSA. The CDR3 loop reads CASSPGLAGVSEQYF. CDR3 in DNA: TGTGCCAGCAGCCCGGGACTAGCGGGAGTATCCGAGCAGTACTTC.

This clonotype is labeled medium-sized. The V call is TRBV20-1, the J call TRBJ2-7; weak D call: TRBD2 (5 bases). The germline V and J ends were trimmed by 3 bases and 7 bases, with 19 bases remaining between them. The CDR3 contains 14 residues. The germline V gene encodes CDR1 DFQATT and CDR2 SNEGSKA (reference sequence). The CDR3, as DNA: TGCAGTGCTAGTATCCCTAGCCCCATCGGGGAGCAGTACTTC. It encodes CSASIPSPIGEQYF.

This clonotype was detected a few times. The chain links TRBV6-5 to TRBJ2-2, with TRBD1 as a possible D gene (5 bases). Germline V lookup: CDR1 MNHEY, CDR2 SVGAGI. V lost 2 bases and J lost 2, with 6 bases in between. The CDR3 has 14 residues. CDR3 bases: TGTGCCAGCAGTTACCAGGGAAACACCGGGGAGCTGTTTTTT. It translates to CASSYQGNTGELFF.

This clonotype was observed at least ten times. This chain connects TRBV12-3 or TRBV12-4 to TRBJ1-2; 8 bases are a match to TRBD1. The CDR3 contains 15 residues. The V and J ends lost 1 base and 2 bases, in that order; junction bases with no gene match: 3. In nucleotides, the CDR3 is TGTGCCAGCAGTTTAGGACAGGGGACGAACTATGGCTACACCTTC. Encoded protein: CASSLGQGTNYGYTF.

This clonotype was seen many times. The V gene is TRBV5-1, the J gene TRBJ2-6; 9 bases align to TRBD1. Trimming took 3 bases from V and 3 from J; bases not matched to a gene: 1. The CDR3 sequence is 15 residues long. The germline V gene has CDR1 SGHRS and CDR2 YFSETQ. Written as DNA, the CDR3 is TGCGCCAGCAGCTGGACAGGGGATGGGGCCAACGTCCTGACTTTC. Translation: CASSWTGDGANVLTF.

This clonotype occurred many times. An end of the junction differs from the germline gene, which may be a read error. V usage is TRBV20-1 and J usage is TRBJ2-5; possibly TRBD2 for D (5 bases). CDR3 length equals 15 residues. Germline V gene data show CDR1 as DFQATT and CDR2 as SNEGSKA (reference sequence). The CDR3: CSARDSGSTQETQYF. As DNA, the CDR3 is TGCAGCGCTAGAGATTCGGGGAGCACTCAAGAGACCCAGTACTTC.

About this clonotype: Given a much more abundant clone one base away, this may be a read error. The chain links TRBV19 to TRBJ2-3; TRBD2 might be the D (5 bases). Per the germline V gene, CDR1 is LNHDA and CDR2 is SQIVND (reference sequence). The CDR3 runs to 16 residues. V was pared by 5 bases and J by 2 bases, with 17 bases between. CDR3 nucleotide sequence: TGTGCCAGTAGTTCCCAGAATGCAGCGGACACAGATACGCAGTATTTT. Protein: CASSSQNAADTDTQYF.

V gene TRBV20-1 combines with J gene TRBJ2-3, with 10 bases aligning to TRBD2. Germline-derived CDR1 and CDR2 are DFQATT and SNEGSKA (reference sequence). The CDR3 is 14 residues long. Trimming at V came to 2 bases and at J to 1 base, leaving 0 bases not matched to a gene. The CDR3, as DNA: TGCAGTGCTAGAAGCGGGGGGGGCACAGATACGCAGTATTTT. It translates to CSARSGGGTDTQYF.

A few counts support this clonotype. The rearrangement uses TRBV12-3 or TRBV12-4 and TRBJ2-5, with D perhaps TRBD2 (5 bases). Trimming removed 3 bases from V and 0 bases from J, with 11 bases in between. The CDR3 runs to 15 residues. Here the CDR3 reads CASSFGLRYQETQYF. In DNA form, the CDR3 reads TGTGCCAGCAGTTTTGGACTGAGGTACCAAGAGACCCAGTACTTC.

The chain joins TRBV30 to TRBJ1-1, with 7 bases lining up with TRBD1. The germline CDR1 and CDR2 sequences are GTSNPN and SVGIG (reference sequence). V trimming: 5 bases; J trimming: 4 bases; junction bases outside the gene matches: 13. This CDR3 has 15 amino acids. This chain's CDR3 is CAWGPEDRGLTEAFF. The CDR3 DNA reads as TGTGCCTGGGGTCCGGAGGATAGGGGGCTCACTGAAGCTTTCTTT.

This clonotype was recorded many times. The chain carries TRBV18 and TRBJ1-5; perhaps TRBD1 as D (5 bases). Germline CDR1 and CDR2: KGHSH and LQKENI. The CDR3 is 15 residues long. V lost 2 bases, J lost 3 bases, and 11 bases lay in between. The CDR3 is CASSPGTGDNQPQHF. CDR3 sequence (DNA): TGTGCCAGCTCACCAGGGACTGGGGACAATCAGCCCCAGCATTTT.

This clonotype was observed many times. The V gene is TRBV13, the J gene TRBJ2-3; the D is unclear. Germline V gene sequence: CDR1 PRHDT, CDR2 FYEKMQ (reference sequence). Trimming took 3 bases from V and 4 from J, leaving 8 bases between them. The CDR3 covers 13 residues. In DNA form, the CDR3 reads TGTGCCAGCAGCTTCCCCCGCCCAGATACGCAGTATTTT. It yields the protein CASSFPRPDTQYF.

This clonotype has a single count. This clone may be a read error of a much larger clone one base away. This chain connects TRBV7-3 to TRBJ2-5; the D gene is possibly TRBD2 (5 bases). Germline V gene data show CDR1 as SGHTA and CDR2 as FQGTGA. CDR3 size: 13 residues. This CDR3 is CASSLTFGETQNF. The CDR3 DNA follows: TGTGCCAGCAGCTTAACATTTGGGGAGACCCAGAACTTC.